The clone carrying this TCR beta chain occurred once. Profiled with immunoSEQ multiplex PCR; TCRdb holds only in-frame clones, not every one. The data contain tens of thousands of clones, roughly 87% of them singletons. The V gene's germline CDR1 is SGHAT and CDR2 FQNNGV. The CDR3 length is 15 residues. Trimming took 5 bases from V and 3 from J, leaving 16 bases between them. The entry originates in a study of PD-L1 blockade in urothelial cancer. This specimen was PBMCs, taken around atezolizumab (anti-PD-L1) treatment. The chain uses TRBV11-2 and TRBJ1-2, with a possible D match to TRBD1 (6 bases). This clonotype originated in a woman between 65 and 79 years old with urothelial cancer. CDR3 nucleotides: TGTGCCAGCAGCCCCGCGGGGGCCCTTTACTATGGCTACACCTTC. This sequence encodes CASSPAGALYYGYTF.